The following is a T cell receptor (beta chain) sequence with its context. Study members were between roughly 18 and 100 years old and lived in approximately 25 US regions. Grouping used clinical history reported by participants in a survey and questionnaire. Exposed participants came across a COVID-19 case within 2 weeks before study entry. The sample comes from a study of blood T cell repertoires in COVID-19. Overall study context: Samples of COVID-19 (acute and convalescent) were obtained from the United States, Italy and Spain.

Sequencing was performed with immunoSEQ multiplex PCR; in TCRdb, only in-frame clones are kept and a portion is missing. The sample lists about 150,000 clones, around 90% occurring once. Germline V gives CDR1 SGDLS, CDR2 YYNGEE. This CDR3 has 13 amino acids. The trim removed 7 bases at V and 1 base at J, leaving 1 base unmatched. This TCR derives from a woman aged 40 to 50 who had been exposed to COVID-19. This sequence joins TRBV9 and TRBJ2-7; TRBD2 matches 11 bases. Material for sequencing was PBMCs or T cells enriched from blood (not recorded which). The CDR3 sequence is CASGTSGSYEQYF. The CDR3 bases are TGTGCCAGCGGGACTAGCGGTTCCTACGAGCAGTACTTC.